The clone carrying this TCR beta chain was observed many times. What it binds is not known. Cases classed as stable hyperthyroidism had no ophthalmopathy within 18 months of follow-up. Using RNA transcripts, the TCR beta CDR3 regions were amplified. First-round RT-PCR used HTBI primers; second-round multiplex PCR followed. TCRdb reanalysed the multiplex PCR reads using MiXCR and keeps one entry per CDR3 protein. The table shows 680,000 or so distinct CDR3 sequences, with 20% to 25% occurring only once. This record belongs to a study of Graves' ophthalmopathy and Graves' hyperthyroidism. Study summary: Blood was drawn at initial diagnosis, before any treatment.

Study observations and caveats: Most expanded clonotypes in thyroid above 0.001 frequency also showed up in blood.

The CDR3 sequence is 16 residues long. CDR1 is MNHEY, CDR2 SVGAGI, per germline. The V gene lost 4 bases and the J gene lost 4 bases, with 17 bases spanning the gap. The clonotype comes from a woman between 18 and 30 years old with stable Graves' hyperthyroidism. Some clones in this sample may be carry-over from other donors' samples. The sequenced material came from peripheral blood. The rearrangement links TRBV6-5 to TRBJ1-5; D might be TRBD1 (6 bases). CDR3 protein: CASSSPTGNKNQPQHF. CDR3 DNA: TGTGCCAGCAGTTCGCCAACAGGGAACAAGAATCAGCCCCAGCATTTT.